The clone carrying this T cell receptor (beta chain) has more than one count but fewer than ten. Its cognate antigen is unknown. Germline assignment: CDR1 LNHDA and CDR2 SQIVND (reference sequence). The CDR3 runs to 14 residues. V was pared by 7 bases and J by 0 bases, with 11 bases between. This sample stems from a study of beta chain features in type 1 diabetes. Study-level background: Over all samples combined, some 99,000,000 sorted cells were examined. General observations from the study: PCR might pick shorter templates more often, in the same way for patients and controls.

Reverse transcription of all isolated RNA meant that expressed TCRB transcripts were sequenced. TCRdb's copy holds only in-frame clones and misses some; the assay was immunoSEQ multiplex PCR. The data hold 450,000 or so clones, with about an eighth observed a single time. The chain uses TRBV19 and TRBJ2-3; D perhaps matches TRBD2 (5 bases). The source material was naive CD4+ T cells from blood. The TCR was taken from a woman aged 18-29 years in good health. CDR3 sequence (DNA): TGTGCCAGTACCCAGAGGACTAGCACAGATACGCAGTATTTT. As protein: CASTQRTSTDTQYF.